The rows below give T cell receptor beta chains drawn from one sample of a study of control samples from healthy donors and cancer patients. Clones were sequenced by immunoSEQ multiplex PCR, and TCRdb holds only the in-frame ones, with some missing. This table holds about 89,000 clones, around 86% found once. Sequencing was performed on blood. These receptors were collected from a man aged 25-40 years in good health. The CDR3 runs from the conserved cysteine through the conserved F or W. The order of the fields is clone size, J gene, CDR3 length, V gene, D gene, CDR3 DNA, CDR3 protein. The D gene is left open where the match is weak. The size entry is marked missing in some rows and otherwise reads once, few, many or a size class.

>-|TRBJ2-3|12|TRBV7-9|-
TGTGCCAGCACTTACCTGACAGATACGCAGTATTTT
CASTYLTDTQYF
>few|TRBJ2-7|14|TRBV3-1/TRBV3-2|-
TGTGCCAGCAGCCAAGATTCCGGGGGACGGGAGCAGTACTTC
CASSQDSGGREQYF
>-|TRBJ1-4|14|TRBV2|TRBD1
TGTGCCAGCAGCGCCGGGACAGGGGGGAGGAAACTGTTTTTT
CASSAGTGGRKLFF
>-|TRBJ2-6|16|TRBV11-2|-
TGTGCCAGCAGCTTAGATTTCAGGGCTGGGGCCAACGTCCTGACTTTC
CASSLDFRAGANVLTF
>-|TRBJ1-2|14|TRBV6-4|TRBD1
TGTGCCAGTACGACAGGGGGCGCAGACTATGGCTACACCTTC
CASTTGGADYGYTF
>-|TRBJ1-1|16|TRBV6-5|TRBD1
TGTGCCAGCAGTTACATCGCCGGGACAGGGGATCCTGAAGCTTTCTTT
CASSYIAGTGDPEAFF
>once|TRBJ1-2|12|TRBV30|-
TGTGCCTGGAGTGTACGCTCCTATGGCTACACCTTC
CAWSVRSYGYTF
>-|TRBJ2-5|15|TRBV6-5|TRBD1
TGTGCCAGCAGTTCGTGGACAGGGGCACGAGAGACCCAGTACTTC
CASSSWTGARETQYF
>-|TRBJ1-2|15|TRBV7-2|-
TGTGCCAGCAGCAGCTTAGGCGGTGGTAACTATGGCTACACCTTC
CASSSLGGGNYGYTF
>-|TRBJ2-5|20|TRBV9|TRBD1
TGTGCCAGCAGCCCGCGGGTGGCGGCAGGGGGCCTGGTGGGGGGAGAGACCCAGTACTTC
CASSPRVAAGGLVGGETQYF
>-|TRBJ1-2|13|TRBV6-5|-
TGTGCCAGCAGACTCGACAGTAACTATGGCTACACCTTC
CASRLDSNYGYTF
>-|TRBJ2-7|11|TRBV24-1|TRBD1
TGTGCCACCGGGACAGGATCCGAGCAGTACTTC
CATGTGSEQYF
>-|TRBJ2-3|15|TRBV2|-
TGTGCCAGCAGTAACCTCTGGAACAGCACAGATACGCAGTATTTT
CASSNLWNSTDTQYF
>-|TRBJ1-1|14|TRBV6-5|TRBD1
TGTGCCAGCAGCTTCGGACAGGGGGTAACTGAAGCTTTCTTT
CASSFGQGVTEAFF
>-|TRBJ2-5|13|TRBV5-4|-
TGTGCCAGCAGCTTAAACCAACAAGAGACCCAGTACTTC
CASSLNQQETQYF
>-|TRBJ2-3|13|TRBV27|-
TGTGCCAGCAGTCCCCAACCAGACAGAATATGGTATTTT
CASSPQPDRIWYF
>-|TRBJ1-5|15|TRBV28|-
TGTGCCAGCAGTTCGGTAGGGGGTGGCAATCAGCCCCAGCATTTT
CASSSVGGGNQPQHF
>-|TRBJ2-5|15|TRBV6-6|TRBD1
TGTGCCAGCAGCCCGCTCGACAGGGGCGATGAGACCCAGTACTTC
CASSPLDRGDETQYF